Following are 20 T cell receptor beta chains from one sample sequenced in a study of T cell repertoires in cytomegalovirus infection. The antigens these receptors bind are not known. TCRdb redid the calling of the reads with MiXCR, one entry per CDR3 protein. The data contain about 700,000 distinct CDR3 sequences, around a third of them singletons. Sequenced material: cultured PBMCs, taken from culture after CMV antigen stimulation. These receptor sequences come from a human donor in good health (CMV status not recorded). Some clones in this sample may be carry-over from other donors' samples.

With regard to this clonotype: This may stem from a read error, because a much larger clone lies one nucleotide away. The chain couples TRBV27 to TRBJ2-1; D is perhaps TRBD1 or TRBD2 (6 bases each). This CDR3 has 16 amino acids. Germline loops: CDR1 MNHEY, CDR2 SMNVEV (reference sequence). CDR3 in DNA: TGTGCCAGCAGTGCCCGGGGGCCGAGCTCCTACAATGAGCGGTTCTTC. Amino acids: CASSARGPSSYNERFF.

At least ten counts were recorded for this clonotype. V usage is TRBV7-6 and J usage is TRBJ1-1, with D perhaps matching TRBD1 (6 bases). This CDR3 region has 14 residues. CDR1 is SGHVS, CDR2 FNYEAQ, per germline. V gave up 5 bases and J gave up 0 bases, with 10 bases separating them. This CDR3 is CASSGDTLNTEAFF. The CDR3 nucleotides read TGTGCCAGCAGCGGGGACACCTTGAACACTGAAGCTTTCTTT.

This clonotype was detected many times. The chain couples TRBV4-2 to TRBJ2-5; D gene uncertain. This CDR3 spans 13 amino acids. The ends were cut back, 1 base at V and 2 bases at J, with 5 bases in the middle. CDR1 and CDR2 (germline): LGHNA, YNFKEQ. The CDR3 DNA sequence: TGTGCCAGCAGCCAAGGGCAGCAAGAGACCCAGTACTTC. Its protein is CASSQGQQETQYF.

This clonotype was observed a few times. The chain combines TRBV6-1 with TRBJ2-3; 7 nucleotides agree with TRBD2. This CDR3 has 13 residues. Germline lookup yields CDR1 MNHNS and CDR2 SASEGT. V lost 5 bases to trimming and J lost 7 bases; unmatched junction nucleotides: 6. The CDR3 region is CASSYGRSNTQYF. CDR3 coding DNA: TGTGCCAGCAGTTACGGGAGGAGCAATACGCAGTATTTT.

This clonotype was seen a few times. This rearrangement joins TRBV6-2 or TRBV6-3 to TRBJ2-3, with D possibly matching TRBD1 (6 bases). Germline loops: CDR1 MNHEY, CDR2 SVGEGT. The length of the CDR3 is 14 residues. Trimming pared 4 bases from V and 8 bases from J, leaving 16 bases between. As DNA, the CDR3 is TGTGCCAGCAGTTTACGGGACATTGATAGTACGCAGTATTTT. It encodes CASSLRDIDSTQYF.

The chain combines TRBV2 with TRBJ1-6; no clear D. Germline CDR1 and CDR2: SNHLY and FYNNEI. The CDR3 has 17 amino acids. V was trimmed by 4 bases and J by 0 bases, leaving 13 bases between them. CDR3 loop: CASSVERLISYNSPLHF. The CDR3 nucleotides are TGTGCCAGCAGTGTCGAGCGACTGATCTCCTATAATTCACCCCTCCACTTT.

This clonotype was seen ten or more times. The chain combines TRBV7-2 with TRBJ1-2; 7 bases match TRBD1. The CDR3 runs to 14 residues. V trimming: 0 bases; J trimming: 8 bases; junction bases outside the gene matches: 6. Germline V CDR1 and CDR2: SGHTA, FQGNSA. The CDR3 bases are TGTGCCAGCAGCTTAGCACAGGGGTCACGGGGCTACACCTTC. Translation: CASSLAQGSRGYTF.

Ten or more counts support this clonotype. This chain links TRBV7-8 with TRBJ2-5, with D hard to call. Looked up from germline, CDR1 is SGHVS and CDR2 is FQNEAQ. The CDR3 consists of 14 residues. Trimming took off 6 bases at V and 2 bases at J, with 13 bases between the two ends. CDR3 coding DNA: TGTGCCAGCAGAGTAGGAGCGACGCAAGAGACCCAGTACTTC. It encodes CASRVGATQETQYF.

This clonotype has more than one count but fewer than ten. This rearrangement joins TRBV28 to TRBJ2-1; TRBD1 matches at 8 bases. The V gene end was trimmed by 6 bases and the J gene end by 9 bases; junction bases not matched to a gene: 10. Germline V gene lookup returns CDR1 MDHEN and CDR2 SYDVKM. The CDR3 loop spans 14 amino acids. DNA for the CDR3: TGTGCCAGCAGAGCAGGTCAGGGGGCGGTTGAGCAGTTCTTC. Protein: CASRAGQGAVEQFF.

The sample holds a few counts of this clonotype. CDR3: CASGLLRGDTQYF. The DNA of the CDR3 is TGTGCCAGCGGCTTATTGAGAGGAGATACGCAGTATTTT. The chain combines TRBV6-1 with TRBJ2-3; D is unresolved. V lost 8 bases and J 5 bases, leaving 14 bases between the germline ends. The V gene's germline CDR1 is MNHNS and CDR2 SASEGT. This CDR3 spans 13 amino acids.

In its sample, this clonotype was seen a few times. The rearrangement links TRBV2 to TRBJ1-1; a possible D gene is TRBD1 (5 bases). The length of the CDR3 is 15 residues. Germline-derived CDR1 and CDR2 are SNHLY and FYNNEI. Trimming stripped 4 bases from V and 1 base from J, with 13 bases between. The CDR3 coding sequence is TGTGCCAGCAGTGTGGAGGGGAATAGGAACACTGAAGCTTTCTTT. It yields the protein CASSVEGNRNTEAFF.

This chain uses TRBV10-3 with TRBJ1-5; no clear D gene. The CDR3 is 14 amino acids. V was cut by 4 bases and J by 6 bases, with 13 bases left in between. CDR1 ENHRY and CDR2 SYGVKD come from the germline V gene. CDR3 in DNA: TGTGCCATCAGTGGTGAAACAGTCGGTCAGCCCCAGCATTTT. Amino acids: CAISGETVGQPQHF.

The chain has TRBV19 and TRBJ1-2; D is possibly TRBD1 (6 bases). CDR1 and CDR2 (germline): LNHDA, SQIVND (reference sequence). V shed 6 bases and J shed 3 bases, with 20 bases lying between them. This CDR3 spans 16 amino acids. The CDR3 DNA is TGTGCCAGTAGGAGGGGCGACAGGTTGGAATACTATGGCTACACCTTC. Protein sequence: CASRRGDRLEYYGYTF.

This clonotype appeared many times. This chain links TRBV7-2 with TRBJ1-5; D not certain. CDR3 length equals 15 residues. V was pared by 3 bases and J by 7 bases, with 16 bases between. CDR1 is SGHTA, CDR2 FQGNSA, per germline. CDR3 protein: CASSLEATTGQPQHF. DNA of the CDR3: TGTGCCAGCAGCTTGGAGGCTACGACCGGGCAGCCCCAGCATTTT. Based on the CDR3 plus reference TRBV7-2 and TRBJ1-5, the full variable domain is GAGVSQSPSNKVTEKGKDVELRCDPISGHTALYWYRQSLGQGLEFLIYFQGNSAPDKSGLPSDRFSAERTGGSVSTLTIQRTQQEDSAVYLCASSLEATTGQPQHFGDGTRLSIL.

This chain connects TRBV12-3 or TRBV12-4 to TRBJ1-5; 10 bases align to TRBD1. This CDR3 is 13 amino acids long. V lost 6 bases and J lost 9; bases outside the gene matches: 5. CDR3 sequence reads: CASRGQGSVPQHF. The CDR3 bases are TGTGCCAGCAGGGGACAGGGGTCGGTGCCCCAGCATTTT.

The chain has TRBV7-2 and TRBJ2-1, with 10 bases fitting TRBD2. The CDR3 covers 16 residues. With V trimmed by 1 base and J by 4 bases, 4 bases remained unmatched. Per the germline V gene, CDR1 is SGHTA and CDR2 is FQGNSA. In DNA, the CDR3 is TGTGCCAGCAGCTTAGGTAGCGGGAGGTCTTACAATGAGCAGTTCTTC. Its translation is CASSLGSGRSYNEQFF.

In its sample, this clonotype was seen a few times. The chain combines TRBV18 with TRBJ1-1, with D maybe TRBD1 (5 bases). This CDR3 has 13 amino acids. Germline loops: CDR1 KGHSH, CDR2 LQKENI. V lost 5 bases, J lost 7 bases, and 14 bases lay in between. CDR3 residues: CASSSGTRDEAFF. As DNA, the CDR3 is TGTGCCAGCTCATCCGGGACGCGGGATGAAGCTTTCTTT.

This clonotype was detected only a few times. The CDR3 nucleotides read TGTGCCAGCAGACCGCAGGGGACGGAAGCTTTCTTT. Translating it yields CASRPQGTEAFF. The chain has TRBV7-2 and TRBJ1-1; D may be TRBD1 (6 bases). The CDR3 contains 12 residues. The V gene lost 6 bases and the J gene lost 8 bases, with 13 bases spanning the gap. The germline V gene has CDR1 SGHTA and CDR2 FQGNSA.

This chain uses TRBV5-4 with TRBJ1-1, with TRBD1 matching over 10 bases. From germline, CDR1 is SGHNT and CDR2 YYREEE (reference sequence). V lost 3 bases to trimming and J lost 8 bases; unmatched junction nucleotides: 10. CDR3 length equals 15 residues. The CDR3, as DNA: TGTGCCAGCAGCTCCTTGACAGGGGGCAGAGGGGAAGCTTTCTTT. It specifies CASSSLTGGRGEAFF. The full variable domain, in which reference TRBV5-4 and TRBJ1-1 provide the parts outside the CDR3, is ETGVTQSPTHLIKTRGQQVTLRCSSQSGHNTVSWYQQALGQGPQFIFQYYREEENGRGNFPPRFSGLQFPNYSSELNVNALELDDSALYLCASSSLTGGRGEAFFGQGTRLTVV.

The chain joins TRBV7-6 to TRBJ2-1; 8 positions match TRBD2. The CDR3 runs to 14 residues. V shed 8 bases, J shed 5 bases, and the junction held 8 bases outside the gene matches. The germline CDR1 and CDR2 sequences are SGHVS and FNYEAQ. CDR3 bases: TGTGCCAGCTTCCCGGGACTAGGCAACAATGAGCAGTTCTTC. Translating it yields CASFPGLGNNEQFF.